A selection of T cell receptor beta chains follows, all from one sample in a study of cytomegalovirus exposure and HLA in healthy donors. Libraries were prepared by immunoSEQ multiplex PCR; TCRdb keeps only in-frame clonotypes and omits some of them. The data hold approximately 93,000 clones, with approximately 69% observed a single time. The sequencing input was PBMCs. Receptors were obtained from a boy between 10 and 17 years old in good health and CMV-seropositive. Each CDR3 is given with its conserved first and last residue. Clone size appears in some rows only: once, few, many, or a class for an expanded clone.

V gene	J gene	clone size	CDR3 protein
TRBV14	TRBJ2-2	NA	CASSSSGRPPLNTGELFF
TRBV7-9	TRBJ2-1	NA	CASSSSTPPAGEQFF
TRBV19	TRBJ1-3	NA	CASSIHAQTGNTIYF
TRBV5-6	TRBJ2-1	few	CASANRGRPLDEQFF
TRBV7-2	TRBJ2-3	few	CASSVDSSTDTQYF
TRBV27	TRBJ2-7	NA	CASSELAGGGSGQYF
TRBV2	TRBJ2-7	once	CASSDTGTPPYEQYF
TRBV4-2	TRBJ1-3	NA	CASSQTGQGSGNTIYF
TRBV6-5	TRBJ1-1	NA	CASSARPTGNTEAFF
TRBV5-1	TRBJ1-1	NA	CASSGRTGGSDTEAFF
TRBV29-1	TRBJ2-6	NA	CSVAPGRSGANVLTF
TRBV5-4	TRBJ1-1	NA	CAGGEVGAMNTEAFF
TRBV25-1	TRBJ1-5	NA	CASSESGYQPQHF
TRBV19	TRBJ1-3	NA	CASSIVAGFGNTIYF
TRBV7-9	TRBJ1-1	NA	CASSLLLNEANLMNTEAFF
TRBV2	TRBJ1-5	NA	CASSGPPGQPQHF
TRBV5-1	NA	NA	CASSSGGGRHSYEQYF
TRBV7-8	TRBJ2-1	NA	CASSSRLGVSTNEQFF
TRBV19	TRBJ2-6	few	CASRRNGANVLTF
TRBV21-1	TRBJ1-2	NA	CASSIQTGDYGYTF
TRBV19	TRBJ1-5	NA	CASSIEGGQPQHF
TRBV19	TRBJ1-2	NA	CASSSTAVGYTF
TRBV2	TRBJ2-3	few	CASRGQGVLDTQYF
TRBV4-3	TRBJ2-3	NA	CASSQMARETSTDTQYF
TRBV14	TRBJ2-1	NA	CASSKLAGMSNEQFF
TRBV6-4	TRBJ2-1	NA	CASSVVAGGYNEQFF
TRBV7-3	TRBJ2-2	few	CASSLLLQGGELFF
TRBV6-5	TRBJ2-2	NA	CASSRQGAYTGELFF
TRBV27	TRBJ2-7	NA	CASSKAGTYEQYF
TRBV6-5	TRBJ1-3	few	CASSYAASSGNTIYF
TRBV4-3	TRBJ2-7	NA	CASSQDSQGYEQYF